A single sample gave rise to the 32 T cell receptor beta chains below, sequenced in a study of T cell repertoires in ileal Crohn's disease. Assay used: immunoSEQ multiplex PCR; TCRdb lists only in-frame clones, some missing. The table lists 30,000 to 35,000 clones, 80% of them singletons. Sequencing was done on a sample of ileal tissue. The origin of the receptors is an adult with Crohn's disease.

The chain links TRBV5-1 to TRBJ2-7; D is possibly TRBD1 (6 bases). Trimming stripped 0 bases from V and 2 bases from J, with 15 bases between. This CDR3 region has 16 residues. In germline, CDR1 is SGHRS, CDR2 YFSETQ. The CDR3 region has the DNA TGCGCCAGCAGCTTGGGGCTTGGGGGCGCCCCCTACGAGCAGTACTTC. Protein: CASSLGLGGAPYEQYF.

The chain joins TRBV7-9 to TRBJ2-7; 10 nucleotides match TRBD2. This CDR3 has 15 residues. Losses at the gene ends were 1 base for V and 3 bases for J; bases not matched to a gene: 3. From germline, CDR1 is SEHNR and CDR2 FQNEAQ (reference sequence). In DNA form, the CDR3 reads TGTGCCAGCAGCTTAGGTTCTAGCGGGAGCTACGAGCAGTACTTC. This encodes CASSLGSSGSYEQYF.

The CDR3, as DNA: TGTGCCAGCAGCTTTTTCCTCGGCCGGGGGGTGTACGAGCAGTACTTC. It translates to CASSFFLGRGVYEQYF. The chain combines TRBV7-9 with TRBJ2-7, with 7 bases identical to TRBD2. The germline CDR1 and CDR2 sequences are SEHNR and FQNEAQ (reference sequence). The junction had 12 bases not matched to a gene; V was cut back by 3 bases and J by 4 bases. This CDR3 region has 16 residues. Full variable domain (remainder filled in from reference TRBV7-9 and TRBJ2-7): DTGVSQNPRHKITKRGQNVTFRCDPISEHNRLYWYRQTLGQGPEFLTYFQNEAQLEKSRLLSDRFSAERPKGSFSTLEIQRTEQGDSAMYLCASSFFLGRGVYEQYFGPGTRLTVT.

There are a few counts of this clone. The CDR3 spells CASSQDQIYEQYF. In DNA form, the CDR3 reads TGCGCCAGCAGCCAAGACCAAATCTACGAGCAGTACTTC. This chain uses TRBV4-1 with TRBJ2-7; D is ambiguous. V lost 0 bases, J lost 3 bases, and 6 bases lay in between. Germline V lookup: CDR1 MGHRA, CDR2 YSYEKL. This CDR3 comprises 13 residues.

This clone was seen a handful of times. V usage is TRBV6-5 and J usage is TRBJ1-1; D not certain. Germline assignment: CDR1 MNHEY and CDR2 SVGAGI. This CDR3 spans 13 amino acids. V was cut by 2 bases and J by 6 bases, with 10 bases left in between. In nucleotides, the CDR3 is TGTGCCAGCAGTTACACGGGCGGGGCTGAAGCTTTCTTT. This encodes CASSYTGGAEAFF.

The chain combines TRBV19 with TRBJ2-1, with 11 bases aligning to TRBD2. The trim removed 5 bases at V and 5 bases at J, leaving 11 bases unmatched. CDR3 length equals 17 residues. Germline assignment: CDR1 LNHDA and CDR2 SQIVND (reference sequence). CDR3 nucleotide sequence: TGTGCCAGTAGTTCCCCTAGCGGGAGGCCCCCCGACAATGAGCAGTTCTTC. This codes for CASSSPSGRPPDNEQFF.

The chain couples TRBV19 to TRBJ2-6, with TRBD1 matching 7 bases. V trimming: 6 bases; J trimming: 0 bases; junction bases outside the gene matches: 5. The CDR3 contains 16 residues. Germline values: CDR1 LNHDA, CDR2 SQIVND (reference sequence). The CDR3 coding sequence is TGTGCCAGTAGACTCAGGGGGAACTCTGGGGCCAACGTCCTGACTTTC. It specifies CASRLRGNSGANVLTF.

On this clone: The same CDR3 arises from other DNA sequences in this sample as well. The chain couples TRBV19 to TRBJ2-5; D not certain. V lost 4 bases to trimming and J lost 0 bases, with 6 bases between them. The V gene's germline CDR1 is LNHDA and CDR2 SQIVND (reference sequence). The CDR3 totals 13 residues. CDR3 DNA sequence: TGTGCCAGTAGTAAGAGGTACCAAGAGACCCAGTACTTC. Encoded protein: CASSKRYQETQYF.

The chain combines TRBV11-3 with TRBJ2-7; no firm D call. V was cut by 7 bases and J by 2 bases, with 15 bases left in between. Germline CDR1 is SGHNT and CDR2 is YENEEA. The length of the CDR3 is 14 residues. The CDR3 protein is CASTQDSRPYEQYF. The DNA of the CDR3 is TGTGCCAGCACCCAAGACTCTCGACCCTACGAGCAGTACTTC.

The rearrangement joins TRBV2 to TRBJ2-3; 10 nucleotides match TRBD2. In germline, CDR1 is SNHLY, CDR2 FYNNEI. There are 15 residues in the CDR3. After removal of 7 bases from V and 6 bases from J, the junction contained 10 bases not matched to a gene. The CDR3 sequence: CASTGLAGAGDTQYF. CDR3 sequence (DNA): TGTGCCAGCACAGGTCTAGCGGGAGCAGGGGATACGCAGTATTTT.

In DNA form, the CDR3 reads TGCGCCAGCAGCCAAGATGGAACTAGCGGGACCTACGAGCAGTACTTC. Amino acids: CASSQDGTSGTYEQYF. V usage is TRBV4-1 and J usage is TRBJ2-7; TRBD2 matches 10 bases. The CDR3 consists of 16 residues. Germline values: CDR1 MGHRA, CDR2 YSYEKL. Trimming removed 0 bases from V and 2 bases from J; junction bases left unmatched: 4.

This clone occurred once. The rearrangement joins TRBV30 to TRBJ1-2; D may be TRBD1 (6 bases). CDR3 length: 10 amino acids. Germline lookup yields CDR1 GTSNPN and CDR2 SVGIG (reference sequence). V was shortened by 5 bases and J by 6 bases, with 7 bases between the two germline ends. The CDR3 loop reads CAWGTNGYTF. CDR3 nucleotides: TGTGCCTGGGGGACAAATGGCTACACCTTC.

The chain combines TRBV5-4 with TRBJ2-7; TRBD2 matches 8 bases. Germline values: CDR1 SGHNT, CDR2 YYREEE (reference sequence). The CDR3 length is 15 residues. The junction had 4 bases not matched to a gene; V was cut back by 0 bases and J by 2 bases. The chain's CDR3 is CASSLAGGVTYEQYF. CDR3 DNA: TGTGCCAGCAGCTTGGCGGGAGGGGTTACCTACGAGCAGTACTTC.

The V and J genes are TRBV12-2 and TRBJ2-1; the D call in the table, TRBD2, was not verified against the DNA. TRBV12-2 is a known pseudogene. This CDR3 has 14 residues. Here the CDR3 DNA reads TGTGCAAGTGACCCTATGCTGAGGAGACATGAGCAGTTCTTC. Its translation is CASDPMLRRHEQFF.

Here the CDR3 DNA reads TGTGCCAGCAGCTTGGCCGACAGGGATGCTTTCTTT. Translated, it gives CASSLADRDAFF. This chain connects TRBV5-4 to TRBJ1-1; TRBD1 matches at 7 bases. Losses at the gene ends were 0 bases for V and 11 bases for J; bases not matched to a gene: 4. Germline V gene data show CDR1 as SGHNT and CDR2 as YYREEE (reference sequence). The CDR3 has 12 residues.

Only a few counts were recorded for this clone. The rearrangement links TRBV6-5 to TRBJ1-2, with D perhaps TRBD1 (6 bases). Per the germline V gene, CDR1 is MNHEY and CDR2 is SVGAGI. This CDR3 has 14 residues. The V end lost 5 bases, the J end lost 5 bases, and 15 bases lay between the germline ends. The CDR3 coding sequence is TGTGCCAGCAGTGATACCGGGACAATTTATGGCTACACCTTC. This translates into CASSDTGTIYGYTF.

The chain's CDR3 is CASSDSGTSDNNEQFF. CDR3 in DNA: TGTGCCAGCAGTGACTCAGGGACTAGCGACAACAATGAGCAGTTCTTC. The chain carries TRBV6-4 and TRBJ2-1; TRBD2 aligns across 10 bases. V lost 0 bases and J lost 5; bases outside the gene matches: 4. Per germline, CDR1 MRHNA and CDR2 SNTAGT. This CDR3 comprises 16 residues.

This chain joins TRBV7-2 and TRBJ1-5; no clear D gene. The CDR3 is 15 residues long. The V gene lost 2 bases and the J gene lost 0 bases, with 8 bases spanning the gap. Looked up from germline, CDR1 is SGHTA and CDR2 is FQGNSA. The CDR3 DNA reads TGTGCCAGCAGCTTAATGCACTATAGCAATCAGCCCCAGCATTTT. Its protein is CASSLMHYSNQPQHF.

The chain joins TRBV6-6 to TRBJ2-7; 7 bases match TRBD1. This CDR3 spans 13 amino acids. Germline assignment: CDR1 MNHNY and CDR2 SVGAGI (reference sequence). The V gene end was trimmed by 6 bases and the J gene end by 3 bases; junction bases not matched to a gene: 5. In DNA form, the CDR3 reads TGTGCCAGCAGAAGGACAGGCCGCTACGAGCAGTACTTC. Translation gives CASRRTGRYEQYF.

The chain joins TRBV11-3 to TRBJ2-5; TRBD1 is a possible D gene (6 bases). CDR3 length: 15 amino acids. Germline-derived CDR1 and CDR2 are SGHNT and YENEEA. Trimming removed 5 bases from V and 4 bases from J, with 17 bases in between. CDR3 nucleotides: TGTGCCAGCAGCGTAGGGGAATTCAGGGGAGAGACCCAGTACTTC. It specifies CASSVGEFRGETQYF. Full variable domain (missing parts from reference TRBV11-3 and TRBJ2-5): EAGVVQSPRYKIIEKKQPVAFWCNPISGHNTLYWYLQNLGQGPELLIRYENEEAVDDSQLPKDRFSAERLKGVDSTLKIQPAELGDSAVYLCASSVGEFRGETQYFGPGTRLLVL.

This chain uses TRBV7-3 with TRBJ1-1; D call uncertain. From germline, CDR1 is SGHTA and CDR2 FQGTGA. The CDR3 extends over 14 amino acids. V shed 5 bases and J shed 4 bases, with 14 bases lying between them. The CDR3 nucleotides read TGTGCCAGCAGCCCGCCCGGCAGGCCCACTGAAGCTTTCTTT. Amino acid sequence: CASSPPGRPTEAFF.

The genes are TRBV5-1 and TRBJ1-2; a weak D match, TRBD1 (6 bases). The CDR3 consists of 16 residues. Trimming stripped 0 bases from V and 4 bases from J, with 16 bases between. CDR1 SGHRS and CDR2 YFSETQ come from the germline V gene. CDR3 nucleotides: TGCGCCAGCAGCTTGGAATGGGGGGGCGGGAGCTATGGCTACACCTTC. Amino acid sequence: CASSLEWGGGSYGYTF.

The V call is TRBV5-1, the J call TRBJ2-7, with D perhaps TRBD1 (6 bases). This CDR3 is built from 15 residues. Trimming pared 4 bases from V and 3 bases from J, leaving 17 bases between. In germline, CDR1 is SGHRS, CDR2 YFSETQ. The DNA for the CDR3 is TGCGCCAGCAGCGTTAGCCGGCAGGGGCTCTACGAGCAGTACTTC. It translates to CASSVSRQGLYEQYF.

The chain recombines TRBV28 with TRBJ1-1; the D is unclear. The CDR3 extends over 16 amino acids. V shed 0 bases and J shed 1 base, with 12 bases lying between them. Per the germline V gene, CDR1 is MDHEN and CDR2 is SYDVKM. The CDR3 is CASSLWIQFPNTEAFF. CDR3 nucleotide sequence: TGTGCCAGCAGTTTATGGATTCAGTTTCCGAACACTGAAGCTTTCTTT. The variable domain in full, completed from reference TRBV28 and TRBJ1-1, reads DVKVTQSSRYLVKRTGEKVFLECVQDMDHENMFWYRQDPGLGLRLIYFSYDVKMKEKGDIPEGYSVSREKKERFSLILESASTNQTSMYLCASSLWIQFPNTEAFFGQGTRLTVV.

The chain carries TRBV5-6 and TRBJ2-7, with D possibly TRBD1 on 6 matching bases. Looked up from germline, CDR1 is SGHDT and CDR2 is YYEEEE. The length of the CDR3 is 14 residues. V dropped 4 bases and J dropped 2 bases, with 13 bases sitting between them. CDR3 amino acids: CASSPRGTTYEQYF. DNA for the CDR3: TGTGCCAGCAGCCCCAGGGGAACCACCTACGAGCAGTACTTC.

This sequence joins TRBV29-1 and TRBJ1-1; the D gene is possibly TRBD1 (6 bases). V was clipped by 6 bases and J by 8 bases, with 19 bases between them. Germline CDR1 and CDR2: SQVTM and ANQGSEA. The CDR3 covers 13 residues. The CDR3 protein is CSVRVWGTLEAFF. The CDR3 nucleotides read TGCAGCGTGAGGGTCTGGGGGACACTCGAAGCTTTCTTT.

This rearrangement joins TRBV25-1 to TRBJ1-4; tentative D call: TRBD1 (6 bases). Per the germline V gene, CDR1 is MGHDK and CDR2 is SYGVNS. The CDR3 consists of 14 residues. Trimming removed 3 bases at V and 7 bases at J, with 12 bases between. The CDR3 loop reads CASSEGGAGEKLFF. CDR3 DNA sequence: TGTGCCAGCAGTGAGGGGGGGGCAGGTGAAAAACTGTTTTTT. Using reference TRBV25-1 and TRBJ1-4 for the parts outside the CDR3, the full variable domain is EADIYQTPRYLVIGTGKKITLECSQTMGHDKMYWYQQDPGMELHLIHYSYGVNSTEKGDLSSESTVSRIRTEHFPLTLESARPSHTSQYLCASSEGGAGEKLFFGSGTQLSVL.

In the case of this clone: Mismatch with germline at one junction end may stem from a read error. Other DNA sequences in the same sample also yield this CDR3. V is TRBV7-7 and J is TRBJ2-7, with 7 nucleotides matching TRBD2. This CDR3 region has 14 residues. CDR1 and CDR2 (germline): SSHAT, FNYEAQ (reference sequence). CDR3 in amino acids: CASSPGGLSYEQYF. For the CDR3, the DNA is TGTGCTAGCAGCCCCGGGGGGTTATCCTACGAGCAGTACTTC.

In DNA form, the CDR3 reads TGTGCCAGCAGTGTATTCTACAATGAGCAGTTCTTC. This gives the protein CASSVFYNEQFF. V is TRBV6-1 and J is TRBJ2-1; D unresolved. Germline CDR1 is MNHNS and CDR2 is SASEGT. The V end lost 4 bases, the J end lost 3 bases, and 4 bases lay between the germline ends. The CDR3 runs 12 residues.

The V gene is TRBV7-9, the J gene TRBJ2-5, with TRBD2 as a possible D gene (5 bases). From germline, CDR1 is SEHNR and CDR2 FQNEAQ (reference sequence). CDR3 size: 17 residues. V was trimmed by 1 base and J by 6 bases, leaving 21 bases between them. This chain's CDR3 is CASSLGPLASRFQTQYF. CDR3 sequence (DNA): TGTGCCAGCAGCTTAGGGCCCCTAGCCTCTAGGTTCCAGACCCAGTACTTC.

The V and J genes are TRBV18 and TRBJ2-7, with 9 nucleotides matching TRBD2. This CDR3 is built from 16 residues. V gave up 3 bases and J gave up 5 bases; unmatched junction bases: 11. CDR1 and CDR2 (germline): KGHSH, LQKENI. The CDR3 here is CASSPRVAGVMNEQYF. In nucleotides, the CDR3 is TGTGCCAGCTCACCTCGGGTAGCGGGAGTAATGAACGAGCAGTACTTC.

The rearrangement joins TRBV5-4 to TRBJ1-2; 8 bases are shared with TRBD1. In germline, CDR1 is SGHNT, CDR2 YYREEE (reference sequence). V was pared by 0 bases and J by 10 bases, with 5 bases of the junction left unmatched. The CDR3 sequence is 13 residues long. The CDR3: CASSLAQGADYTF. The CDR3 nucleotides read TGTGCCAGCAGCTTGGCCCAGGGGGCCGACTACACCTTC.